Below, 7 T cell receptor beta chains from the same sample are listed, as sequenced in a study of T-cell reconstitution after alpha-beta-depleted transplantation in children. TCRbeta library construction was performed incorporating unique molecular identifiers. TCRdb recomputed calls from the PCR reads with MiXCR, one row per CDR3 protein. The data show roughly 790,000 distinct CDR3 sequences, 15% to 20% seen once. Sequencing was performed on PBMCs, mostly from graft donor cells, taken 360 days after TCRalphabeta/CD19-depleted stem cell transplant. The receptor set was obtained from a male patient under 18 who had a stem cell transplant for acute lymphoblastic leukemia, so the T cells may come from the graft donor.

The chain links TRBV20-1 to TRBJ2-5; the match to TRBD1 covers 8 bases. The V segment lost 6 bases and the J segment 4 bases; nucleotides outside the gene matches: 10. CDR1 and CDR2 from the germline V gene are DFQATT and SNEGSKA (reference sequence). CDR3 length equals 14 residues. As DNA, the CDR3 is TGCAGTGCCCGGACAGGGACAAGCGGAGAGACCCAGTACTTC. It encodes CSARTGTSGETQYF.

The J gene is TRBJ2-7, the V gene TRBV10-3, with 10 bases aligning to TRBD2. This CDR3 has 15 residues. Germline-derived CDR1 and CDR2 are ENHRY and SYGVKD. J lost 4 bases, V lost 4 bases, and 7 bases had no gene match. Here the CDR3 DNA reads TGTGCCATCAGTGTAAGCGGGAGGGCCGGGTACGAGCAGTACTTC. Amino acids: CAISVSGRAGYEQYF.

The chain links TRBV7-3 to TRBJ2-1; TRBD1 aligns across 7 bases. The V gene's germline CDR1 is SGHTA and CDR2 FQGTGA. The CDR3 loop spans 13 amino acids. Losses at the gene ends were 9 bases for V and 9 bases for J; bases not matched to a gene: 11. CDR3 amino acids: CASTQGELGEQFF. CDR3 in DNA: TGTGCCAGTACCCAGGGGGAGCTGGGTGAGCAGTTCTTC.

The chain couples TRBV2 to TRBJ2-3; TRBD2 agrees at 8 bases. CDR1 SNHLY and CDR2 FYNNEI come from the germline V gene. The CDR3 loop spans 17 amino acids. V shed 2 bases and J 4 bases; nucleotides not matched to a gene: 11. This chain's CDR3 is CASSESGRVDGADTQYF. The CDR3 bases are TGTGCCAGCAGTGAAAGCGGGAGAGTAGACGGGGCAGATACGCAGTATTTT.

This clonotype was counted ten times or more. V is TRBV7-2 and J is TRBJ1-1; D may be TRBD1 (5 bases). Germline V CDR1 and CDR2: SGHTA, FQGNSA. The CDR3 covers 15 residues. The V and J ends lost 5 bases and 2 bases respectively, with 15 bases between them. CDR3 DNA sequence: TGTGCCAGCAGCAGACCGCCCGGGGGAAACACTGAAGCTTTCTTT. This codes for CASSRPPGGNTEAFF.

The chain recombines TRBV2 with TRBJ2-3; 13 bases fit TRBD2. The CDR3 contains 15 residues. V trimming: 6 bases; J trimming: 14 bases; junction bases outside the gene matches: 14. The germline V gene has CDR1 SNHLY and CDR2 FYNNEI. This chain's CDR3 is CASRPTGTSGTPWYF. CDR3 nucleotides: TGTGCCAGCAGGCCGACCGGGACTAGCGGGACCCCGTGGTATTTT.

The CDR3, as DNA: TGTGCCAGCAGTTACTCGGTCGGGTCGGCCTACAATGAGCAGTTCTTC. Amino acid sequence: CASSYSVGSAYNEQFF. The rearrangement joins TRBV6-5 to TRBJ2-1; the D is unclear. The V end lost 0 bases, the J end lost 2 bases, and 11 bases lay between the germline ends. Per germline, CDR1 MNHEY and CDR2 SVGAGI. The CDR3 runs to 16 residues.